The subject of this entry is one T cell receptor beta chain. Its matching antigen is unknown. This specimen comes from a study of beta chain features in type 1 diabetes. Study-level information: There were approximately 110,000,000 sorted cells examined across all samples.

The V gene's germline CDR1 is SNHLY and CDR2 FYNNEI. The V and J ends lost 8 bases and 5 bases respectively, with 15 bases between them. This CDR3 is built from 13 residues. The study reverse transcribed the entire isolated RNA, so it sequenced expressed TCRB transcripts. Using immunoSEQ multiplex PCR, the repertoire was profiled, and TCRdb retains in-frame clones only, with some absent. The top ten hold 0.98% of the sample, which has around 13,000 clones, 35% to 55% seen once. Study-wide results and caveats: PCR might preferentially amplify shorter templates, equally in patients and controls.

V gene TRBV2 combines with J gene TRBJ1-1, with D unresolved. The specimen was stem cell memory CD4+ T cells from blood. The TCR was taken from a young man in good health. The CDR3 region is CASGSRQDTEAFF. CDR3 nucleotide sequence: TGTGCCAGCGGGAGCAGGCAGGATACTGAAGCTTTCTTT. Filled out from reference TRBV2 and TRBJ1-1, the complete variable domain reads EPEVTQTPSHQVTQMGQEVILRCVPISNHLYFYWYRQILGQKVEFLVSFYNNEISEKSEIFDDQFSVERPDGSNFTLKIRSTKLEDSAMYFCASGSRQDTEAFFGQGTRLTVV.